Each of the 31 T cell receptor beta chains below was sequenced from the same sample in a study of identical twins (dated by TCRdb to about 2016). Receptors were amplified or captured by 5' RACE. Sequenced using an Illumina HiSeq 2000. In TCRdb, the public reads were trimmed at Q25 with fastp and aligned with MiXCR, with productive beta chains retained. Each CDR3 protein appears once, grouped with its most common genes and DNA. In all, the sample holds more than 1.5 million distinct CDR3 sequences, and less than 35% of those were seen once. Around 0.3% of the sample is taken by the ten largest. The sample consisted of cord blood. The receptor set was obtained from a newborn girl in good health.

The chain couples TRBV27 to TRBJ1-4; 7 bases are shared with TRBD1. The CDR3 runs 15 residues. Germline V CDR1 and CDR2: MNHEY, SMNVEV (reference sequence). The V and J ends lost 2 bases and 5 bases, in that order; junction bases with no gene match: 5. As DNA, the CDR3 is TGTGCCAGCAGTTTAATCGGACAGGTGAATGAAAAACTGTTTTTT. Amino acids: CASSLIGQVNEKLFF.

This clonotype was observed a few times. The V gene is TRBV6-5, the J gene TRBJ2-1; D unclear. This CDR3 region has 14 residues. The germline V gene encodes CDR1 MNHEY and CDR2 SVGAGI. V was pared by 6 bases and J by 5 bases, with 14 bases between. The CDR3 coding sequence is TGTGCCAGCAGACGGAAGGGCCCAAACAATGAGCAGTTCTTC. It is translated as CASRRKGPNNEQFF.

This clonotype was detected ten times or more. The rearrangement uses TRBV29-1 and TRBJ2-3, with D perhaps given as TRBD1 or TRBD2 (5 bases each). Germline V CDR1 and CDR2: SQVTM, ANQGSEA. CDR3 length: 15 amino acids. The V end lost 4 bases, the J end lost 1 base, and 15 bases lay between the germline ends. This CDR3 is CSVVEGTVRTDTQYF. The CDR3 region has the DNA TGCAGCGTTGTGGAAGGGACGGTACGCACAGATACGCAGTATTTT.

This sequence joins TRBV15 and TRBJ2-1; TRBD1 matches at 7 bases. Germline V gene lookup returns CDR1 LNHNV and CDR2 YYDKDF (reference sequence). Germline trimming cut 8 bases from V and 2 bases from J; bases unmatched to any gene: 6. The CDR3 consists of 14 residues. DNA for the CDR3: TGTGCCACCGGGGAAGACAGGGCCTACAATGAGCAGTTCTTC. Residues: CATGEDRAYNEQFF.

As to this clonotype: A junction boundary mismatches the germline segment, possibly from a read error. This chain joins TRBV18 and TRBJ1-1, with TRBD1 as a possible D gene (6 bases). CDR1 is KGHSH, CDR2 LQKENI, per germline. CDR3 length: 13 amino acids. CDR3 in amino acids: CTSSPGENAEAFF. In DNA, the CDR3 is TGTACCAGCTCACCAGGGGAGAACGCTGAAGCTTTCTTT.

This clonotype was recorded a few times. The chain links TRBV15 to TRBJ2-3; unclear D gene. In germline, CDR1 is LNHNV, CDR2 YYDKDF (reference sequence). Between the trimmed V and J ends, which lost 0 bases and 4 bases, there was a span of 11 bases. The CDR3 extends over 15 amino acids. The CDR3 DNA reads TGTGCCACCAGCAGAGAACGAAATGCCCCAGATACGCAGTATTTT. It encodes CATSRERNAPDTQYF.

This clonotype was observed a handful of times. This chain links TRBV12-3 or TRBV12-4 with TRBJ2-1; D not resolved. Between the trimmed V and J ends, which lost 4 bases and 1 base, there was a span of 8 bases. CDR3 length: 14 residues. The CDR3 DNA reads TGTGCCAGCAGTTCCAGGCTTTCCTACAATGAGCAGTTCTTC. This codes for CASSSRLSYNEQFF.

The chain employs TRBV5-1 and TRBJ2-1; 10 nucleotides match TRBD2. Germline V gives CDR1 SGHRS, CDR2 YFSETQ. There are 17 residues in the CDR3. The ends lost 0 bases at V and 3 bases at J; junction bases unmatched: 6. CDR3 in amino acids: CASSLAQSSGGYNEQFF. The CDR3 DNA follows: TGCGCCAGCAGCTTGGCCCAATCTAGCGGGGGCTACAATGAGCAGTTCTTC. Supplemented by reference TRBV5-1 and TRBJ2-1, the full variable domain reads KAGVTQTPRYLIKTRGQQVTLSCSPISGHRSVSWYQQTPGQGLQFLFEYFSETQRNKGNFPGRFSGRQFSNSRSEMNVSTLELGDSALYLCASSLAQSSGGYNEQFFGPGTRLTVL.

This clonotype has more than one count but fewer than ten. J is TRBJ2-7 and V is TRBV28; D perhaps matches TRBD2 (6 bases). Deletions cut 5 bases from V and 0 bases from J, with 20 bases between. The length of the CDR3 is 17 residues. CDR1 and CDR2 from the germline V gene are MDHEN and SYDVKM. CDR3 bases: TGTGCCAGCAGTGCGGAGGGCGGGTGTAGGCCCTCCTACGAGCAGTACTTC. It is translated as CASSAEGGCRPSYEQYF.

V is TRBV21-1 and J is TRBJ2-2; TRBD2 is the table's D call and was not checked against the DNA. TRBV21-1 is an annotated pseudogene. This CDR3 spans 19 amino acids. The CDR3 sequence: CASTLRRLARLLHTGELFF. The CDR3 nucleotides are TGTGCCAGTACCCTCAGAAGGCTAGCGAGACTGCTGCACACCGGGGAGCTGTTTTTT.

This clonotype was counted a few times. The chain has TRBV12-3 or TRBV12-4 and TRBJ1-5, with D unclear. Trimming pared 4 bases from V and 0 bases from J, leaving 13 bases between. The CDR3 is made up of 16 amino acids. This CDR3 is CASSSGFRYSNQPQHF. The CDR3 coding sequence is TGTGCCAGCAGTTCGGGATTCCGATATAGCAATCAGCCCCAGCATTTT.

Of note for this clonotype: Just one base apart from a much larger clone, this may be a read error. The J gene is TRBJ2-7, the V gene TRBV10-3; D uncertain. CDR1 is ENHRY, CDR2 SYGVKD, per germline. This CDR3 comprises 14 residues. V lost 0 bases and J lost 3, with 9 bases in between. The CDR3 bases are TGTGCCATCAGTGAGTCGCGCCAACACTACGAGCAGTACTTC. Translated: CAISESRQHYEQYF.

This clonotype showed up just a few times. J is TRBJ2-3 and V is TRBV10-3; 9 positions match TRBD1. Germline CDR1 ENHRY, CDR2 SYGVKD. J was trimmed by 1 base and V by 3 bases; bases with no gene match: 8. The CDR3 is 17 residues long. CDR3 bases: TGTGCCATCAGTGAACGATTGGGACAGGGTCGCACAGATACGCAGTATTTT. It yields the protein CAISERLGQGRTDTQYF.

The CDR3 DNA follows: TGTGCCAGCAGTTTCTCCCCGGGGGGGCCTAACTATGGCTACACCTTC. Its protein is CASSFSPGGPNYGYTF. The chain uses TRBV28 and TRBJ1-2, with D perhaps TRBD1 (6 bases). V gave up 3 bases and J gave up 0 bases, with 14 bases separating them. This CDR3 has 16 residues. CDR1 and CDR2 from the germline V gene are MDHEN and SYDVKM.

This clonotype was counted a few times. The rearrangement uses TRBV5-1 and TRBJ2-6, with D maybe TRBD2 (8 bases). The CDR3 loop spans 20 amino acids. Germline V gives CDR1 SGHRS, CDR2 YFSETQ. The germline V and J ends were trimmed by 4 bases and 0 bases, with 23 bases remaining between them. This CDR3 reads CASSQGGLELRGSGANVLTF. The DNA for the CDR3 is TGCGCCAGCAGCCAGGGGGGACTAGAGTTACGGGGCTCTGGGGCCAACGTCCTGACTTTC.

This clonotype showed up just a few times. The V call is TRBV4-1, the J call TRBJ1-2; D possibly corresponds to TRBD1 (5 bases). The ends were cut back, 1 base at V and 4 bases at J, with 16 bases in the middle. This CDR3 region has 16 residues. Germline V CDR1 and CDR2: MGHRA, YSYEKL. CDR3 sequence: CASSQGGRGSIYGYTF. CDR3 DNA: TGCGCCAGCAGCCAAGGTGGAAGGGGATCCATCTATGGCTACACCTTC.

As to this clonotype: This may arise from a read error, as a much more abundant clone is one base away. The genes are TRBV10-3 and TRBJ2-4, with unresolved D. The J call may be in error: the DNA end matches TRBJ2-7 better. Germline V gene lookup returns CDR1 ENHRY and CDR2 SYGVKD. This CDR3 comprises 14 residues. The CDR3: CAVSGWAKAGEQYF. In DNA form, the CDR3 reads TGTGCCGTCAGTGGTTGGGCCAAAGCTGGCGAGCAGTACTTC.

The table lists this clonotype with a few counts. CDR3 sequence (DNA): TGTGCCAGCCGGGACAGACTAGACAACACCTACGAGCAGTACTTC. Residues: CASRDRLDNTYEQYF. V usage is TRBV2 and J usage is TRBJ2-5, with a weak D call TRBD1 (7 bases). The J call is uncertain, as TRBJ2-7 better fits the DNA end. The CDR3 sequence is 15 residues long. Germline loops: CDR1 SNHLY, CDR2 FYNNEI.

In its sample, this clonotype was seen a few times. The chain couples TRBV20-1 to TRBJ2-7; D gene ambiguous. V dropped 4 bases and J dropped 3 bases, with 10 bases sitting between them. Germline V gives CDR1 DFQATT, CDR2 SNEGSKA (reference sequence). The CDR3 is 12 residues long. CDR3 bases: TGCAGTGCTAATGACGGGCGCTACGAGCAGTACTTC. It encodes CSANDGRYEQYF.

The V and J genes are TRBV20-1 and TRBJ2-7; 15 positions match TRBD2. Trimming at V came to 4 bases and at J to 1 base, leaving 2 bases not matched to a gene. The germline V gene encodes CDR1 DFQATT and CDR2 SNEGSKA (reference sequence). This CDR3 has 15 residues. The DNA for the CDR3 is TGCAGTGCTACCGGACTAGCGGGAGGGTCCTACGAGCAGTACTTC. Encoded protein: CSATGLAGGSYEQYF.

The rearrangement uses TRBV6-5 and TRBJ2-7; 7 positions match TRBD2. This CDR3 comprises 12 residues. Germline CDR1 is MNHEY and CDR2 is SVGAGI. V trimming: 6 bases; J trimming: 7 bases; junction bases outside the gene matches: 6. DNA for the CDR3: TGTGCCAGCAGCGCTACTAGCGATGAGCAGTACTTC. It yields the protein CASSATSDEQYF.

This clonotype showed up just a few times. The chain links TRBV5-1 to TRBJ2-3, with D possibly called TRBD1 or TRBD2 (5 bases each). Trimming cost V 3 bases and J 1 base, with 9 bases left between them. This CDR3 has 14 amino acids. Germline CDR1 SGHRS, CDR2 YFSETQ. CDR3 loop: CASSWGSGTDTQYF. CDR3 nucleotides: TGCGCCAGCAGCTGGGGGTCCGGCACAGATACGCAGTATTTT. The whole variable domain, remainder taken from reference TRBV5-1 and TRBJ2-3, is KAGVTQTPRYLIKTRGQQVTLSCSPISGHRSVSWYQQTPGQGLQFLFEYFSETQRNKGNFPGRFSGRQFSNSRSEMNVSTLELGDSALYLCASSWGSGTDTQYFGPGTRLTVL.

This chain links TRBV12-3 or TRBV12-4 with TRBJ1-1; the match to TRBD1 covers 9 bases. Germline trimming cut 5 bases from V and 5 bases from J; bases unmatched to any gene: 12. CDR3 length: 16 residues. The CDR3 region has the DNA TGTGCCAGCAGTAGTCCCGGGACAGGGAGAGTGACTGAAGCTTTCTTT. Protein product: CASSSPGTGRVTEAFF.

The rearrangement joins TRBV21-1 to TRBJ2-7; the DNA was not compared with TRBD1, the D call given in the table. The DNA end favors TRBJ2-5, so the J call may be wrong. TRBV21-1 is flagged as a pseudogene. The CDR3 extends over 16 amino acids. The CDR3: CASSSSPDRGGGTQYF. CDR3 DNA: TGTGCCAGCAGCAGTTCCCCCGACAGGGGGGGAGGGACCCAGTACTTC.

This clonotype was seen only a few times. V and J are TRBV7-2 and TRBJ1-4; maybe TRBD1 (5 bases). CDR3 length: 16 residues. Trimming removed 4 bases from V and 9 bases from J, with 21 bases in between. Germline loops: CDR1 SGHTA, CDR2 FQGNSA. The DNA of the CDR3 is TGTGCCAGCAGCTCTAGGACCGCAGGGAGAAATCAAAAACTGTTTTTT. Its protein is CASSSRTAGRNQKLFF.

V gene TRBV2 combines with J gene TRBJ2-1; TRBD1 matches 7 bases. The germline gives CDR1 SNHLY, CDR2 FYNNEI. The CDR3 runs to 16 residues. The V gene end was trimmed by 7 bases and the J gene end by 9 bases; junction bases not matched to a gene: 18. In DNA form, the CDR3 reads TGTGCCAGCATTGGCCCCAGACAGGGTTCTCCAGGTGAGCAGTTCTTC. It specifies CASIGPRQGSPGEQFF.

This clonotype came up a few times. This sequence joins TRBV7-6 and TRBJ1-6, with 7 bases identical to TRBD1. This CDR3 is 17 amino acids long. CDR1 and CDR2 (germline): SGHVS, FNYEAQ. Germline trimming cut 3 bases from V and 5 bases from J; bases unmatched to any gene: 10. The DNA of the CDR3 is TGTGCCAGCAGCTTTGGACCCAGGGGGGGCAATAATTCACCCCTCCACTTT. Residues: CASSFGPRGGNNSPLHF.

In this sample, this clonotype turned up a few times. The chain is built from TRBV20-1 and TRBJ2-5; 9 nucleotides agree with TRBD2. The trim removed 1 base at V and 5 bases at J, leaving 8 bases unmatched. The germline V gene encodes CDR1 DFQATT and CDR2 SNEGSKA (reference sequence). The CDR3 runs 15 residues. In DNA, the CDR3 is TGCAGTGCTAGAGTTCCCGGGACTAGCCTGGAGACCCAGTACTTC. It specifies CSARVPGTSLETQYF.

This chain connects TRBV5-4 to TRBJ2-3, with 8 bases lining up with TRBD1. The CDR3 totals 13 residues. Trimming took 1 base from V and 9 from J; bases not matched to a gene: 4. Germline CDR1 SGHNT, CDR2 YYREEE (reference sequence). CDR3 in amino acids: CASSLWTGSTQYF. CDR3 DNA sequence: TGTGCCAGCAGCTTGTGGACAGGGAGCACGCAGTATTTT.

The rearrangement joins TRBV24-1 to TRBJ2-7; perhaps TRBD2 as D (6 bases). The germline gives CDR1 KGHDR, CDR2 SFDVKD. V lost 3 bases to trimming and J lost 2 bases, with 16 bases between them. The CDR3 consists of 16 residues. The CDR3 reads CATSDPKGTATYEQYF. The CDR3 DNA follows: TGTGCCACCAGTGATCCGAAGGGGACTGCTACCTACGAGCAGTACTTC.

This clonotype has only a few counts. The gene calls are TRBV29-1 and TRBJ1-2; 9 nucleotides align to TRBD1. Germline-derived CDR1 and CDR2 are SQVTM and ANQGSEA. CDR3 length equals 13 residues. The V and J ends lost 6 bases and 8 bases, in that order; junction bases with no gene match: 10. The CDR3 region is CSVPPGTGFGYTF. The CDR3 coding sequence is TGCAGCGTCCCCCCCGGGACAGGGTTCGGCTACACCTTC.